This T cell receptor (beta chain) was captured by sequencing in a study of T cell repertoires in cytomegalovirus infection (dated by TCRdb to the late 2010s). Describing the broader study: Donor HLA type was relevant to the analysis, because carriage of CMV infection together with the matching HLA type was indicated by public TCR beta signatures.

What the study reported, not specific to this receptor: Carriers of CMV infection plus the relevant HLA type were discriminated by the cumulative frequency of public TCR beta family members in the study cohort and in an independent roughly 380-donor cohort. The ex vivo response was dominated by HLA-C-restricted CMV-specific TCR beta clonotypes, and the single most frequent clonotype in two of eight donors was supplied by these HLA-C-restricted clonotypes.

TCRdb names Illumina HiSeq 1500 as the instrument used. TCRdb handled the public reads itself, with Q25 trimming in fastp and clone calling in MiXCR, and kept productive beta chains. For every CDR3 protein sequence, its rows merge into one entry that carries the most common genes and DNA. This sample has approximately 250,000 distinct CDR3 sequences in its table, and 22% of those were observed once. Of the sample, roughly 18% falls within the top ten clones. This clonotype was seen a handful of times. Its antigen is not yet known. One base away there is no much larger clone; base qualities are not given. Sample: CD8+ T cells from PBMCs. The receptor was isolated from a human donor in good health (CMV status not recorded). Some clones in this sample may be carry-over from other donors' samples.

The CDR3 has the sequence CASSQEGTGNSPLHF. The DNA reads TGCGCCAGCAGCCAAGAAGGGACAGGGAATTCACCCCTCCACTTT. The V and J genes are TRBV4-1 and TRBJ1-6, with 9 bases aligning to TRBD1. The CDR3, cysteine through phenylalanine, is 15 amino acids long. The entry retains the CDR3 DNA only, 45 bases that are in frame from base 1. CDR1 MGHRA and CDR2 YSYEKL were looked up in the germline V gene. V ends up 0 bases short and J 7 bases short, with an unmatched junction base count of 1.